This entry lists 10 T cell receptor beta chains sequenced from one sample in a study of radiation and T cells in renal cell carcinoma. Regarding time point: baseline pretreatment blood. Treatment: 15 Gy SBRT to primary tumor, nephrectomy 4 weeks later. Assay: immunoSEQ multiplex PCR; the TCRdb copy retains only in-frame clones and omits some. The profile shows 150,000 or so clones, more than 70% of them singletons. The sample here was blood, taken from a patient whose treatment included radiotherapy and nephrectomy. Receptor source: a woman between 50 and 59 years old with renal cell carcinoma.

This clone occurred a few times. The V call is TRBV7-8, the J call TRBJ1-6; weak D call: TRBD1 (5 bases). V lost 1 base to trimming and J lost 9 bases, with 13 bases between them. This CDR3 region has 15 residues. Germline lookup yields CDR1 SGHVS and CDR2 FQNEAQ. The CDR3, as DNA: TGTGCCAGCAGCTTAGTGTTGGGACTAGGTTCACCCCTCCACTTT. Translating it yields CASSLVLGLGSPLHF.

The rearrangement joins TRBV25-1 to TRBJ2-7, with D uncertain. Germline assignment: CDR1 MGHDK and CDR2 SYGVNS. The V end was cut by 3 bases, the J end by 3 bases, with 15 bases between. The CDR3 is 15 residues long. Written as DNA, the CDR3 is TGTGCCAGCAGTGACCCTTTTACCGAGAACTACGAGCAGTACTTC. It translates to CASSDPFTENYEQYF.

The genes are TRBV7-2 and TRBJ2-1; perhaps TRBD2 as D (5 bases). Germline V gives CDR1 SGHTA, CDR2 FQGNSA. This CDR3 spans 13 amino acids. Trimming stripped 4 bases from V and 3 bases from J, with 7 bases between. The CDR3 DNA reads as TGTGCCAGCAGCTCCGGACTCTACAATGAGCAGTTCTTC. Its protein is CASSSGLYNEQFF. Full variable domain (missing parts from reference TRBV7-2 and TRBJ2-1): GAGVSQSPSNKVTEKGKDVELRCDPISGHTALYWYRQSLGQGLEFLIYFQGNSAPDKSGLPSDRFSAERTGGSVSTLTIQRTQQEDSAVYLCASSSGLYNEQFFGPGTRLTVL.

This sequence joins TRBV6-5 and TRBJ1-1; D unresolved. From germline, CDR1 is MNHEY and CDR2 SVGAGI. With 2 bases removed from V and 4 bases from J, the gap between germline ends came to 17 bases. The CDR3 length is 16 residues. This CDR3 is CASSYEVVLGGTEAFF. The CDR3 DNA follows: TGTGCCAGCAGTTACGAGGTGGTCCTCGGCGGCACTGAAGCTTTCTTT.

J is TRBJ1-5 and V is TRBV6-1; D perhaps matches TRBD1 (6 bases). The germline V and J ends were trimmed by 8 bases and 11 bases, with 22 bases remaining between them. In germline, CDR1 is MNHNS, CDR2 SASEGT. The CDR3 runs to 14 residues. CDR3 sequence: CASSQHREDGSQHF. In DNA, the CDR3 is TGTGCCAGCTCTCAGCACAGGGAAGACGGGTCCCAGCATTTT.

The chain has TRBV7-2 and TRBJ1-2; 7 nucleotides align to TRBD1. Trimming cost V 1 base and J 8 bases; bases outside gene matches: 10. Germline V gene sequence: CDR1 SGHTA, CDR2 FQGNSA. CDR3 length: 15 residues. This chain's CDR3 is CASSLGSTGPYGYTF. The DNA for the CDR3 is TGTGCCAGCAGCTTAGGGTCGACAGGGCCCTACGGCTACACCTTC.

The V gene is TRBV29-1, the J gene TRBJ1-1; unclear D gene. This CDR3 has 13 residues. Trimming stripped 7 bases from V and 1 base from J, with 13 bases between. CDR1 and CDR2 from the germline V gene are SQVTM and ANQGSEA. DNA of the CDR3: TGCAGCGCCTCCCAGGCAGGGAACACTGAAGCTTTCTTT. It is translated as CSASQAGNTEAFF.

V is TRBV7-3 and J is TRBJ2-2; 9 bases line up with TRBD1. The CDR3 length is 15 residues. Per the germline V gene, CDR1 is SGHTA and CDR2 is FQGTGA. V gave up 5 bases and J gave up 6 bases; unmatched junction bases: 7. The chain's CDR3 is CASSPGTGLPGELFF. The CDR3 bases are TGTGCCAGCAGCCCGGGGACAGGGTTACCCGGGGAGCTGTTTTTT.

The chain combines TRBV6-5 with TRBJ1-6; D is unresolved. The CDR3 covers 16 residues. Trimming shortened V by 0 bases and J by 0 bases, and 6 bases separated the two germline ends. Germline assignment: CDR1 MNHEY and CDR2 SVGAGI. The CDR3 sequence: CASSYSLSSYNSPLHF. In DNA, the CDR3 is TGTGCCAGCAGTTACTCGCTGAGCTCCTATAATTCACCCCTCCACTTT.

The CDR3 nucleotides read TGTGCCAGCAGACGGACAGCGAACACTGAAGCTTTCTTT. This codes for CASRRTANTEAFF. The V call is TRBV2, the J call TRBJ1-1, with D tentatively TRBD1 (6 bases). The ends were cut back, 6 bases at V and 1 base at J, with 9 bases in the middle. CDR1 and CDR2 from the germline V gene are SNHLY and FYNNEI. The CDR3 has 13 amino acids.